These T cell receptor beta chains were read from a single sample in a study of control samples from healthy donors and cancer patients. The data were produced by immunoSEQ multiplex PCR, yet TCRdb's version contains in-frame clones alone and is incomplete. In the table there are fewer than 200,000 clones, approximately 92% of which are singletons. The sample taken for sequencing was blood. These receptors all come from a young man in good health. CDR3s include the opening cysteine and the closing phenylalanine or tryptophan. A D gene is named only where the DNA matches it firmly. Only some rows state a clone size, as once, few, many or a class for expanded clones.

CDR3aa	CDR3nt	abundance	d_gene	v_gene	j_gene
CASSPQGTGGAREQYF	TGTGCCAGCTCACCACAAGGGACAGGGGGCGCACGGGAGCAGTACTTC	few	TRBD1	TRBV18	TRBJ2-7
CASSLVGGLANEKLFF	TGCGCCAGCAGCTTGGTGGGGGGTCTTGCTAATGAAAAACTGTTTTTT	once	NA	TRBV5-1	TRBJ1-4
CASSLLRAATSNYGYTF	TGTGCCAGCAGCTTGCTTCGTGCAGCAACCTCTAACTATGGCTACACCTTC	NA	NA	TRBV5-4	TRBJ1-2
CASSPGQGAISYNSPLHF	TGTGCCAGCAGTCCTGGACAGGGGGCTATCTCCTATAATTCACCCCTCCACTTT	NA	TRBD1	TRBV2	TRBJ1-6
CASSFSGTAFRTDTQYF	TGCGCCAGCAGCTTTTCAGGGACAGCGTTTCGCACAGATACGCAGTATTTT	once	TRBD1	TRBV5-1	TRBJ2-3
CAWCPTGRWGIQYF	TGTGCCTGGTGTCCGACGGGTAGGTGGGGCATTCAGTACTTC	NA	NA	TRBV30	TRBJ2-4
CASSFQATNYGYTF	TGTGCCAGCAGTTTCCAGGCCACTAACTATGGCTACACCTTC	NA	NA	TRBV28	TRBJ1-2
CASSLGGMIGAFF	TGCGCCAGCAGCTTGGGCGGGATGATAGGAGCTTTCTTT	NA	NA	TRBV5-1	TRBJ1-1
CASSYTGLYEQYF	TGTGCCAGCAGTTACACAGGGCTCTACGAGCAGTACTTC	NA	NA	TRBV6-2/TRBV6-3	TRBJ2-7
CATSRDLGSGGTEAFF	TGTGCCACCAGCAGAGATCTGGGATCCGGGGGGACTGAAGCTTTCTTT	NA	NA	TRBV15	TRBJ1-1
CASSLAANTGELFF	TGTGCCAGCAGTTTGGCAGCGAACACCGGGGAGCTGTTTTTT	NA	NA	TRBV9	TRBJ2-2
CASNQPGGNSPLHF	TGTGCCAGCAACCAACCCGGAGGTAATTCACCCCTCCACTTT	NA	NA	TRBV4-2	TRBJ1-6
CASSTIAATYNEQFF	TGTGCCAGTAGTACCATCGCGGCCACCTACAATGAGCAGTTCTTC	NA	NA	TRBV19	TRBJ2-1
CASSLKSGGSSYEQYF	TGTGCCAGCAGTTTAAAAAGCGGGGGCAGCTCCTACGAGCAGTACTTC	many	TRBD2	TRBV27	TRBJ2-7
CASSLTVNTGELFF	TGCGCCAGCAGCTTAACAGTGAACACCGGGGAGCTGTTTTTT	NA	NA	TRBV5-1	TRBJ2-2
CAISQGKSNTGELFF	TGTGCCATCAGCCAAGGGAAATCCAACACCGGGGAGCTGTTTTTT	once	NA	TRBV10-3	TRBJ2-2
CAWSRDKYSPLHF	TGTGCCTGGTCCCGGGACAAATATTCACCCCTCCACTTT	once	NA	TRBV30	TRBJ1-6
CASSIGQGSRADTQYF	TGTGCCAGTAGTATAGGACAGGGGAGTAGAGCAGATACGCAGTATTTT	NA	TRBD1	TRBV19	TRBJ2-3
CASSPWRTNEKLFF	TGTGCCAGTAGCCCATGGCGGACTAATGAAAAACTGTTTTTT	NA	NA	TRBV19	TRBJ1-4
CASSSTSGGLNTGELFF	TGTGCCAGCAGCTCGACTAGCGGGGGGCTGAACACCGGGGAGCTGTTTTTT	NA	TRBD2	TRBV7-3	TRBJ2-2
CASSIERSTDTQYF	TGTGCCAGTAGTATAGAGCGGAGCACAGATACGCAGTATTTT	NA	NA	TRBV19	TRBJ2-3
CASSQEVPSGGEDTQYF	TGTGCCAGCAGCCAAGAAGTGCCTAGCGGGGGGGAAGATACGCAGTATTTT	NA	TRBD2	TRBV4-2	TRBJ2-3
CASSFDSSNTGELFF	TGTGCCAGCAGCTTCGACAGCTCGAACACCGGGGAGCTGTTTTTT	once	NA	TRBV5-4	TRBJ2-2
CATSPTGERDQPQHF	TGTGCCACCAGCCCGACAGGGGAGAGGGATCAGCCCCAGCATTTT	NA	TRBD1	TRBV24-1	TRBJ1-5
CASSPSATNEKLFF	TGTGCCAGCAGCCCGTCGGCAACTAATGAAAAACTGTTTTTT	NA	NA	TRBV3-1/TRBV3-2	TRBJ1-4
CASSHEKGPLSEAFF	TGTGCCAGCAGCCATGAAAAAGGACCTTTATCTGAAGCTTTCTTT	once	NA	TRBV5-6	TRBJ1-1
CASRTGTDSYNEQFF	TGTGCCAGCAGAACCGGGACAGACTCCTACAATGAGCAGTTCTTC	once	TRBD1	TRBV6-5	TRBJ2-1